These 19 T cell receptor beta chains share one sample of origin, sequenced in a study of T cell repertoires in cytomegalovirus infection. TCRdb passed the reads through MiXCR, listing each CDR3 protein once. In the table there are some 450,000 distinct CDR3 sequences, around 32% of which are singletons. Sample: PBMCs. The receptors originated from a human donor in good health (CMV status not recorded). Some clones in this sample may be carry-over from other donors' samples.

This clonotype was recorded at least ten times. The chain has TRBV7-8 and TRBJ2-2, with a weak D call TRBD2 (6 bases). Germline V gene lookup returns CDR1 SGHVS and CDR2 FQNEAQ. The CDR3 sequence is 16 residues long. Trimming pared 5 bases from V and 1 base from J, leaving 14 bases between. The CDR3 protein is CASSSPNGGNTGELFF. CDR3 DNA sequence: TGTGCCAGCAGCAGCCCCAACGGGGGGAACACCGGGGAGCTGTTTTTT.

This clonotype was detected a few times. V usage is TRBV6-1 and J usage is TRBJ2-3, with 13 nucleotides matching TRBD2. The V gene's germline CDR1 is MNHNS and CDR2 SASEGT. Trimming at V came to 3 bases and at J to 2 bases, leaving 2 bases not matched to a gene. CDR3 length: 16 amino acids. The DNA for the CDR3 is TGTGCCAGCAGTGAGACTAGCGGGGGGACCACAGATACGCAGTATTTT. Encoded protein: CASSETSGGTTDTQYF.

The V gene is TRBV11-2, the J gene TRBJ2-7; 8 bases align to TRBD2. Trimming cost V 11 bases and J 4 bases; bases outside gene matches: 16. Germline V gives CDR1 SGHAT, CDR2 FQNNGV. CDR3 length: 15 residues. The CDR3 bases are TGTGCCTCCGGCGGGGGGAAAGGACAATGGTACGAGCAGTACTTC. Its protein is CASGGGKGQWYEQYF.

The chain uses TRBV7-3 and TRBJ2-3; D possibly corresponds to TRBD2 (5 bases). The CDR3 has 12 residues. V was cut by 4 bases and J by 7 bases, with 9 bases left in between. Germline V gives CDR1 SGHTA, CDR2 FQGTGA. The CDR3 reads CASSSAGNTQYF. CDR3 DNA: TGTGCCAGCAGCTCTGCCGGGAATACGCAGTATTTT. Drawing the rest from reference TRBV7-3 and TRBJ2-3, the complete variable domain is GAGVSQTPSNKVTEKGKYVELRCDPISGHTALYWYRQSLGQGPEFLIYFQGTGAADDSGLPNDRFFAVRPEGSVSTLKIQRTERGDSAVYLCASSSAGNTQYFGPGTRLTVL.

The J gene is TRBJ1-4, the V gene TRBV7-2; D perhaps matches TRBD1 (5 bases). Per germline, CDR1 SGHTA and CDR2 FQGNSA. The CDR3 has 16 amino acids. With 5 bases removed from V and 3 bases from J, the gap between germline ends came to 16 bases. As DNA, the CDR3 is TGTGCCAGCAGCCCAATACCAGGGTTGGCTAATGAAAAACTGTTTTTT. Translating it yields CASSPIPGLANEKLFF.

With regard to this clonotype: The conserved phenylalanine or tryptophan normally closing the CDR3 is absent here, so this likely arose from a read error. The rearrangement uses TRBV12-3 or TRBV12-4 and TRBJ1-1, with 7 bases that match TRBD1. J was trimmed by 9 bases and V by 5 bases; bases with no gene match: 6. CDR3 length: 12 amino acids. In DNA, the CDR3 is TGTGCCAGCAGTAAATGGGACAGTAAAGCTTTCGTT. Protein: CASSKWDSKAFV.

The sample holds many counts of this clonotype. The chain combines TRBV6-6 with TRBJ2-7, with TRBD1 matching over 10 bases. The CDR3 consists of 15 residues. Germline CDR1 and CDR2: MNHNY and SVGAGI (reference sequence). Trimming at V came to 5 bases and at J to 5 bases, leaving 9 bases not matched to a gene. CDR3 nucleotide sequence: TGTGCCAGCAGTCCCCCTGGGACAGGGGTCCACGAGCAGTACTTC. This codes for CASSPPGTGVHEQYF.

The chain links TRBV4-1 to TRBJ2-3, with 8 bases matching TRBD2. Germline CDR1 reads MGHRA; CDR2 reads YSYEKL. This CDR3 spans 15 amino acids. The junction had 6 bases not matched to a gene; V was cut back by 4 bases and J by 3 bases. CDR3 DNA: TGCGCCAGCAGCCGAATACTAGCGGAGACAGATACGCAGTATTTT. It specifies CASSRILAETDTQYF.

This clonotype occurred a few times. The chain links TRBV6-1 to TRBJ1-2; D possibly corresponds to TRBD1 (6 bases). The CDR3 spans 16 residues. V was trimmed by 4 bases and J by 4 bases, leaving 19 bases between them. Germline V lookup: CDR1 MNHNS, CDR2 SASEGT. CDR3 nucleotides: TGTGCCAGCAGTGCCGGGACACACTTAGTAGGCTATGGCTACACCTTC. Translation gives CASSAGTHLVGYGYTF.

This clonotype was picked up a small number of times. The rearrangement uses TRBV6-5 and TRBJ2-7, with TRBD1 matching 7 bases. The CDR3 extends over 14 amino acids. Germline V gives CDR1 MNHEY, CDR2 SVGAGI. V lost 2 bases to trimming and J lost 2 bases; unmatched junction nucleotides: 3. The CDR3 reads CASSYGDSTYEQYF. CDR3 nucleotides: TGTGCCAGCAGTTACGGGGACAGTACCTACGAGCAGTACTTC.

This clonotype occurred a few times. The CDR3 DNA is TGCAGCGTGGACAGGGGAATCACTGAAGCTTTCTTT. This sequence encodes CSVDRGITEAFF. This chain connects TRBV29-1 to TRBJ1-1, with 9 bases aligning to TRBD1. The CDR3 sequence is 12 residues long. Unmatched junction bases numbered 3, after V lost 6 bases and J lost 4 bases. The germline V gene encodes CDR1 SQVTM and CDR2 ANQGSEA.

The genes are TRBV7-6 and TRBJ2-3; D might be TRBD2 (6 bases). The ends were cut back, 5 bases at V and 4 bases at J, with 16 bases in the middle. CDR1 SGHVS and CDR2 FNYEAQ come from the germline V gene. This CDR3 is 15 amino acids long. CDR3 loop: CASSNQEGMSDTQYF. As DNA, the CDR3 is TGTGCCAGCAGCAATCAGGAGGGGATGTCAGATACGCAGTATTTT. Using reference TRBV7-6 and TRBJ2-3 for the parts outside the CDR3, the full variable domain is GAGVSQSPRYKVTKRGQDVALRCDPISGHVSLYWYRQALGQGPEFLTYFNYEAQQDKSGLPNDRFSAERPEGSISTLTIQRTEQRDSAMYRCASSNQEGMSDTQYFGPGTRLTVL.

This chain links TRBV7-9 with TRBJ1-5; 8 bases fit TRBD1. V gave up 1 base and J gave up 7 bases; unmatched junction bases: 9. CDR1 SEHNR and CDR2 FQNEAQ come from the germline V gene (reference sequence). There are 16 residues in the CDR3. CDR3 amino acids: CASSLEPGGLGQPQHF. The CDR3 region has the DNA TGTGCCAGCAGCTTAGAGCCAGGGGGCCTCGGGCAGCCCCAGCATTTT. Full variable domain (outside the CDR3, taken from reference TRBV7-9 and TRBJ1-5): DTGVSQNPRHKITKRGQNVTFRCDPISEHNRLYWYRQTLGQGPEFLTYFQNEAQLEKSRLLSDRFSAERPKGSFSTLEIQRTEQGDSAMYLCASSLEPGGLGQPQHFGDGTRLSIL.

This clonotype occurred many times. The chain combines TRBV7-6 with TRBJ2-5; D may be TRBD2 (5 bases). This CDR3 region has 15 residues. Trimming left V 5 bases short and J 4 bases short, with 17 bases between. The germline V gene has CDR1 SGHVS and CDR2 FNYEAQ. CDR3 in amino acids: CASSPDFTRGETQYF. CDR3 DNA sequence: TGTGCCAGCAGCCCCGACTTCACCCGGGGAGAGACCCAGTACTTC.

For this clonotype: A much larger clone sits a single nucleotide away, making a read error possible. This chain joins TRBV7-6 and TRBJ2-5; 10 nucleotides agree with TRBD2. This CDR3 comprises 15 residues. The germline V gene has CDR1 SGHVS and CDR2 FNYEAQ. The CDR3 DNA is TGTGCCAGCAGCTTAGTAGCGGGGGGACAAGAGTCCCAGTACTTC. Translation: CASSLVAGGQESQYF. Full variable domain (remainder filled in from reference TRBV7-6 and TRBJ2-5): GAGVSQSPRYKVTKRGQDVALRCDPISGHVSLYWYRQALGQGPEFLTYFNYEAQQDKSGLPNDRFSAERPEGSISTLTIQRTEQRDSAMYRCASSLVAGGQESQYFGPGTRLLVL.

This rearrangement joins TRBV6-2 or TRBV6-3 to TRBJ1-5, with TRBD1 matching over 9 bases. Germline V gives CDR1 MNHEY, CDR2 SVGEGT. The CDR3 consists of 17 residues. The V and J ends lost 4 bases and 4 bases, in that order; junction bases with no gene match: 11. CDR3 sequence (DNA): TGTGCCAGCAGTTGGGACAGGGACTCGTGGCTTAATCAGCCCCAGCATTTT. Its protein product is CASSWDRDSWLNQPQHF.

The chain couples TRBV4-1 to TRBJ2-3; a weak D match, TRBD1 (5 bases). CDR1 is MGHRA, CDR2 YSYEKL, per germline. V lost 0 bases and J lost 4, with 11 bases in between. The CDR3 sequence is 15 residues long. The CDR3 loop reads CASSQEPLRADTQYF. The CDR3 bases are TGCGCCAGCAGCCAAGAACCCCTCAGGGCAGATACGCAGTATTTT.

The chain carries TRBV15 and TRBJ2-7; TRBD1 aligns across 7 bases. Germline loops: CDR1 LNHNV, CDR2 YYDKDF (reference sequence). With 5 bases clipped from V and 9 bases from J, the junction kept 10 bases outside the gene matches. CDR3 length equals 13 residues. CDR3 protein: CATSGTGAGGQYF. Here the CDR3 DNA reads TGTGCCACCAGCGGAACAGGGGCTGGGGGGCAGTACTTC.

At least ten counts were recorded for this clonotype. The rearrangement links TRBV7-2 to TRBJ2-1, with TRBD2 matching over 14 bases. The trim removed 5 bases at V and 4 bases at J, leaving 1 base unmatched. The CDR3 has 15 amino acids. Germline V CDR1 and CDR2: SGHTA, FQGNSA. CDR3 DNA sequence: TGTGCCAGCAGCCGGACTAGCGGGGGGTACAATGAGCAGTTCTTC. It specifies CASSRTSGGYNEQFF.